Listed here is a single T cell receptor (beta chain). The table came from immunoSEQ multiplex PCR; TCRdb's copy has only in-frame clones and leaves some out. Seen here are 110,000 or so clones, approximately 70% observed once, and the top ten hold approximately 23%. The data derive from a study of shared clonotypes between healthy human individuals. The CDR3 consists of 13 residues. CDR1 and CDR2 (germline): LNHDA, SQIVND (reference sequence). Trimming left V 5 bases short and J 4 bases short, with 12 bases between. Sequences were obtained from memory CD8+ T cells sorted from blood. Noted subset: CD45RO+ cells pooled with CCR7-negative TemRA cells. The sequence was obtained from a woman aged 30 to 39 in good health. This chain joins TRBV19 and TRBJ2-7; perhaps TRBD1 as D (5 bases). The CDR3 loop is CASSAPTEYEQYF. The CDR3 nucleotides are TGTGCCAGTAGTGCCCCGACAGAGTACGAGCAGTACTTC. Based on the CDR3 plus reference TRBV19 and TRBJ2-7, the full variable domain is DGGITQSPKYLFRKEGQNVTLSCEQNLNHDAMYWYRQDPGQGLRLIYYSQIVNDFQKGDIAEGYSVSREKKESFPLTVTSAQKNPTAFYLCASSAPTEYEQYFGPGTRLTVT.